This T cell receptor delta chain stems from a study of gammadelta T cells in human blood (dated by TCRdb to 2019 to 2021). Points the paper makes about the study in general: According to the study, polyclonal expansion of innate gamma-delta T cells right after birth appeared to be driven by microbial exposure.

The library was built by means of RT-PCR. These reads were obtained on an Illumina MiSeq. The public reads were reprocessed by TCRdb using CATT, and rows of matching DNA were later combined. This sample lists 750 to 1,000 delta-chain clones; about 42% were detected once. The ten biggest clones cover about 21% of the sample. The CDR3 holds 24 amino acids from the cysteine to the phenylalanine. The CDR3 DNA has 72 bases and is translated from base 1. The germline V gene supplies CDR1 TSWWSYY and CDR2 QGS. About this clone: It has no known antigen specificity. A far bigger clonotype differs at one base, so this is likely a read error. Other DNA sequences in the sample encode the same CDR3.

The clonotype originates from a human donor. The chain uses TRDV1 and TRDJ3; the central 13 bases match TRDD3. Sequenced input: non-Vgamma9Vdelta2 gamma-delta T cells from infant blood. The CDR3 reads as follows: CALGEPIPSYWGIRGTWDTRQMFF. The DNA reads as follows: TGTGCTCTTGGGGAACCCATTCCTTCCTACTGGGGGATACGCGGCACCTGGGACACTCGACAGATGTTTTTC.